These T cell receptor beta chains were read from a single sample in a study of cytomegalovirus exposure and HLA in healthy donors. This table comes from immunoSEQ multiplex PCR, and its TCRdb copy is limited to in-frame clones, with some not included. This table holds approximately 160,000 clones, 75% to 90% found once. Material for sequencing was PBMCs. The receptors were sampled from a woman in her late teens or twenties in good health and CMV-seronegative. CDR3s include the opening cysteine and the closing phenylalanine or tryptophan. The order of the fields is J gene, V gene, CDR3 length, CDR3 protein.

J gene: TRBJ1-6; V gene: TRBV4-1; CDR3 length: 17; CDR3 protein: CASSQDGWVGGGSPLHF
J gene: TRBJ1-1; V gene: TRBV7-8; CDR3 length: 14; CDR3 protein: CASSLQGMNTEAFF
J gene: TRBJ1-5; V gene: TRBV10-3; CDR3 length: 13; CDR3 protein: CAIQAGSLEPQHF
J gene: TRBJ1-5; V gene: TRBV7-2; CDR3 length: 13; CDR3 protein: CASSRQGNQPQHF
J gene: TRBJ1-2; V gene: TRBV6-1; CDR3 length: 19; CDR3 protein: CASSALLGRGSPKHYGYTF
J gene: TRBJ2-2; V gene: TRBV7-3; CDR3 length: 15; CDR3 protein: CASSSDRGRAGELFF
J gene: TRBJ1-2; V gene: TRBV6-5; CDR3 length: 13; CDR3 protein: CASSYSPGSGYTF
J gene: TRBJ2-1; V gene: TRBV28; CDR3 length: 17; CDR3 protein: CASSTSWTSGVYNEQFF
J gene: TRBJ2-7; V gene: TRBV7-9; CDR3 length: 14; CDR3 protein: CSSSLSHRTYEQYF
J gene: TRBJ2-5; V gene: TRBV9; CDR3 length: 17; CDR3 protein: CASSEGGLAGVLETQYF
J gene: TRBJ2-2; V gene: TRBV6-4; CDR3 length: 13; CDR3 protein: CASGKSNTGELFF
J gene: TRBJ1-3; V gene: TRBV2; CDR3 length: 14; CDR3 protein: CASSVQGGGNTIYF
J gene: TRBJ2-1; V gene: TRBV5-1; CDR3 length: 16; CDR3 protein: CASSLRLAGGYNEQFF
J gene: TRBJ2-7; V gene: TRBV29-1; CDR3 length: 12; CDR3 protein: CSVGGSTYEQYF
J gene: TRBJ1-2; V gene: TRBV5-4; CDR3 length: 15; CDR3 protein: CASSLPGGSYYGYTF
J gene: TRBJ2-1; V gene: TRBV9; CDR3 length: 15; CDR3 protein: CASSQVGGGYNEQFF
J gene: TRBJ2-1; V gene: TRBV10-1; CDR3 length: 19; CDR3 protein: CASSESISLAPIGYHEQFF
J gene: TRBJ1-1; V gene: TRBV19; CDR3 length: 15; CDR3 protein: CASSIGPGVNTEAFF
J gene: TRBJ2-5; V gene: TRBV6-5; CDR3 length: 15; CDR3 protein: CASSYFSDSQETQYF
J gene: NA; V gene: TRBV28; CDR3 length: 14; CDR3 protein: CASSPPTGVYEQYF
J gene: TRBJ1-1; V gene: TRBV5-4; CDR3 length: 14; CDR3 protein: CATSGRVSNTEAFF
J gene: TRBJ2-2; V gene: TRBV6-5; CDR3 length: 16; CDR3 protein: CASSSLFGVNTGELFF
J gene: TRBJ1-2; V gene: TRBV7-9; CDR3 length: 13; CDR3 protein: CASSSGVSYGYTF
J gene: TRBJ1-1; V gene: TRBV6-5; CDR3 length: 13; CDR3 protein: CASRSQGATEAFF
J gene: TRBJ1-2; V gene: TRBV7-8; CDR3 length: 15; CDR3 protein: CASSHRDSINYGYTF
J gene: TRBJ1-4; V gene: TRBV29-1; CDR3 length: 11; CDR3 protein: CSVLSVEKLFF
J gene: TRBJ1-2; V gene: TRBV25-1; CDR3 length: 15; CDR3 protein: CASSELEALNYGYTF
J gene: TRBJ1-5; V gene: TRBV9; CDR3 length: 15; CDR3 protein: CASSEGTGEDQPQHF
J gene: TRBJ1-5; V gene: TRBV19; CDR3 length: 14; CDR3 protein: CASSIDSSNQPQHF
J gene: TRBJ1-4; V gene: TRBV7-8; CDR3 length: 15; CDR3 protein: CASSRQVATNEKLFF
J gene: TRBJ1-1; V gene: TRBV6-5; CDR3 length: 16; CDR3 protein: CASSYSEALMYTEAFF
J gene: TRBJ1-4; V gene: TRBV4-1; CDR3 length: 16; CDR3 protein: CASSLGQGATNEKLFF
J gene: NA; V gene: TRBV5-1; CDR3 length: 14; CDR3 protein: CASSSTSGGYEQYF
J gene: TRBJ2-1; V gene: TRBV15; CDR3 length: 15; CDR3 protein: CATSGRDRLYNEQFF
J gene: NA; V gene: TRBV6-1; CDR3 length: 15; CDR3 protein: CASRGGQALSYEQYF
J gene: TRBJ1-4; V gene: TRBV2; CDR3 length: 13; CDR3 protein: CASSDRGPEKLFF
J gene: TRBJ1-6; V gene: TRBV27; CDR3 length: 13; CDR3 protein: CASSLKGFSPLHF
J gene: TRBJ1-2; V gene: TRBV5-8; CDR3 length: 12; CDR3 protein: CASSLDSYGYTF
J gene: TRBJ1-2; V gene: TRBV29-1; CDR3 length: 15; CDR3 protein: CSVEGLGRRNYGYTF
J gene: TRBJ1-1; V gene: TRBV7-9; CDR3 length: 14; CDR3 protein: CASSLQGLNTEAFF
J gene: TRBJ2-1; V gene: TRBV7-6; CDR3 length: 15; CDR3 protein: CASSFSGSSYNEQFF
J gene: TRBJ1-4; V gene: TRBV5-1; CDR3 length: 14; CDR3 protein: CASSHPGANEKLFF
J gene: TRBJ2-2; V gene: TRBV28; CDR3 length: 16; CDR3 protein: CASSFSRLAGSGELFF
J gene: TRBJ2-7; V gene: TRBV5-1; CDR3 length: 14; CDR3 protein: CASSLEPGVDEQYF